This paragraph reports one T cell receptor beta chain. No antigen is known for it. Per-nucleotide qualities are absent, and no much larger clonotype sits a single base away. V is shortened by 5 bases, J by 0 bases, and the region joining them spans 13 bases. Reading from cysteine to phenylalanine, the CDR3 counts 15 amino acids. The only DNA kept is the CDR3, 45 bases in frame from the first base. CDR1 ENHRY and CDR2 SYGVKD were looked up in the germline V gene. These data come from a study of blood T cells in healthy people across ages (dated by TCRdb to between 2014 and 2017). Regarding the research as a whole: In model experiments, template switching captured roughly one uniquely barcoded TCR beta cDNA molecule for every two T cells. Age-related changes in TCR beta repertoire diversity were measured in the study by deep sequencing normalized with unique cDNA molecular identifiers. The donors were divided into four age groups: young (average around 16 years), middle-aged (under 40), aged (approximately 62) and long-lived (82). Using the same blood draw, the study looked at two additional independent replicas of 1 million unique cDNA reads for two donors, one aged 18 to 29 and the other aged 80 or older. To avoid experimental bias, donors of different ages were randomly spread across the sequencing lanes. Study-level results and caveats: Because the CMV infection status of the donors was unknown, age-related changes in expanded clonotypes may potentially have been confounded. Estimates of total diversity based on one million sequenced T cells were considered lower bounds and underestimates. Compared with the aged group, more naive CD4+ T cells, fewer expanded clones and increased TCR diversity were shown by the long-lived group, suggesting age selection. As age increased, observed TCR beta diversity per million T cells dropped in a roughly linear way, and a significant reduction was already evident by age 40. The percentage of naive T cells measured by flow cytometry correlated strongly with observed TCR beta diversity. Bulk unsorted PBMC profiling prevented conclusive comparison of naive and antigen-experienced compartments.

The donors were 40 or so Caucasian individuals from Russia, aged 6 to 90 years, who were systemically healthy. Approximately 9.7 milliliters of peripheral blood were drawn from each donor into EDTA-treated Vacutainer tubes. PBMCs were isolated by Ficoll-Paque density-gradient centrifugation, with at least 6 million obtained per sample. Trizol reagent was used to extract total RNA from PBMCs, with at least 6 micrograms per sample. For every donor, flow cytometry on a PBMC aliquot measured the percentage of naive CD45RAhigh/CD27high T cells. Library generation was performed with 5' RACE. TCRdb lists the instrument as Illumina HiSeq 2500. A second about 7 to 11 cycle PCR used a sample-barcoded 5' primer and a J-beta primer mix. A template-switch 5' adaptor carrying 12 random nucleotides introduced a unique molecular identifier onto each TCR beta cDNA molecule. Each sample yielded at least 3 million CDR3-containing paired-end reads. The Mint cDNA synthesis kit, primed by a TRBC-specific oligonucleotide, was used to synthesize first-strand cDNA from all RNA. Following uracil-DNA glycosylase treatment, all cDNA underwent a first 18-cycle PCR with the universal primers M1SS and BC2_uni_R. The authors' analysis ran thus. Normalization of each sample was performed by random selection of 1 million high-quality reads, each carrying a distinct molecular identifier. Reads sharing molecular identifiers were discarded rather than binned into consensus sequences. MiTCR, set to a Q25 quality threshold and the strictest error-elimination algorithm, was used for CDR3 identification, clonotype clustering and error correction. Lower-bound total TCR beta diversity was estimated with a nonparametric unseen species model using Euler transformation. TCRdb reworked the public reads: Q25 trimming with fastp, MiXCR clone assembly, productive beta chains retained. All rows with the same CDR3 protein become a single entry with the most common DNA and genes. The V and J calls and clone size are TCRdb's, not the authors'. The sample yields 700,000 or so distinct CDR3 sequences; about 43% were counted once. The ten largest clones capture 30% of the sample.

The TCR was taken from a man aged 80 or over in good health. The specimen sequenced was blood. Recombination linked TRBV10-3 to TRBJ1-2; the D region possibly corresponds to TRBD1 (5 bases align). The CDR3 protein: CAISQGFLSNYGYTF. The nucleotide sequence is given as TGTGCCATCAGTCAGGGATTCCTTTCTAACTATGGCTACACCTTC.